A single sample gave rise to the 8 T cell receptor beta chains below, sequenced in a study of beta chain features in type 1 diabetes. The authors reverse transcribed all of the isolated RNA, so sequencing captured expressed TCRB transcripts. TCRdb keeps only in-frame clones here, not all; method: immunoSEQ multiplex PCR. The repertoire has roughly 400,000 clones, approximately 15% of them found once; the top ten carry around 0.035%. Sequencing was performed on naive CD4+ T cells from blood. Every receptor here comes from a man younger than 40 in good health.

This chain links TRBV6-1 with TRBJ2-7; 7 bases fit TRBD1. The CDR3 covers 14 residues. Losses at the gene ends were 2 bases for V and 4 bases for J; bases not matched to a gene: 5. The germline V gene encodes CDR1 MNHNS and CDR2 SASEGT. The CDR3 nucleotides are TGTGCCAGCAGTGAACGACAGGGTGATTACGAGCAGTACGTC. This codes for CASSERQGDYEQYV.

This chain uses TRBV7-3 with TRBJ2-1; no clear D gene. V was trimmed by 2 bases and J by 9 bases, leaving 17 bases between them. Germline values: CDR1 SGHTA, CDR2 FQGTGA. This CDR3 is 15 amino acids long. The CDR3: CASSLWSREGAEQFF. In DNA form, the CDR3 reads TGTGCCAGCAGCTTATGGTCTAGGGAAGGCGCTGAGCAGTTCTTC.

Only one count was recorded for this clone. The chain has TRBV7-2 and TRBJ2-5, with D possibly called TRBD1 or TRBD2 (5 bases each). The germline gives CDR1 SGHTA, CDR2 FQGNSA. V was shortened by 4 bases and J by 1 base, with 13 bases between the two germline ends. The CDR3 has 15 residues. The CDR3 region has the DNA TGTGCCAGCAGCTCCTCGGGGCAGGGCCAAGAGACCCAGTACTTC. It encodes CASSSSGQGQETQYF. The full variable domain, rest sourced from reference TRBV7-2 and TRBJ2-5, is GAGVSQSPSNKVTEKGKDVELRCDPISGHTALYWYRQSLGQGLEFLIYFQGNSAPDKSGLPSDRFSAERTGGSVSTLTIQRTQQEDSAVYLCASSSSGQGQETQYFGPGTRLLVL.

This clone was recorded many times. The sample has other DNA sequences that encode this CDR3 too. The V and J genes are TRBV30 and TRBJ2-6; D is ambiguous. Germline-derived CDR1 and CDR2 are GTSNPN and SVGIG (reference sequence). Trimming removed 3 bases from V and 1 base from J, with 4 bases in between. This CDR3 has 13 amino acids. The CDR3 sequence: CAWRLSGANVLTF. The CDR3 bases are TGTGCCTGGAGATTGTCTGGGGCCAACGTCCTGACTTTC.

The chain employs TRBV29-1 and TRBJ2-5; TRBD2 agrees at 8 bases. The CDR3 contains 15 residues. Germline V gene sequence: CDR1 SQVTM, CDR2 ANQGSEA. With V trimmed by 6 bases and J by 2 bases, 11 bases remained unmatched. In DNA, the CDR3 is TGCAGCGTCCGGGGGGGCCGACAGAAACAAGAGACCCAGTACTTC. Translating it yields CSVRGGRQKQETQYF.

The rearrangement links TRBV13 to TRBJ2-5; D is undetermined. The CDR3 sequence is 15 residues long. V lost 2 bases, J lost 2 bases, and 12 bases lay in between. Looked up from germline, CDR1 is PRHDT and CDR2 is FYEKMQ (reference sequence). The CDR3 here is CASSLFGQPQETQYF. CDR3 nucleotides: TGTGCCAGCAGCTTATTCGGCCAGCCGCAAGAGACCCAGTACTTC.

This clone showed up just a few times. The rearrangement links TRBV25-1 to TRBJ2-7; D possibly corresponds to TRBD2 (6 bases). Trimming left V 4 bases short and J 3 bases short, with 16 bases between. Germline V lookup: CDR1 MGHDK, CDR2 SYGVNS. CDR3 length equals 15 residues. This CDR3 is CASSVGRGGVYEQYF. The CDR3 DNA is TGTGCCAGCAGTGTCGGGCGGGGAGGAGTCTACGAGCAGTACTTC.

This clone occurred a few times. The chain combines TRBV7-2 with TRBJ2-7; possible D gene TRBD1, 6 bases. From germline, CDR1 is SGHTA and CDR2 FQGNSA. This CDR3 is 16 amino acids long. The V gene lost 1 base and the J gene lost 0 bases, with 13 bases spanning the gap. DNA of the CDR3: TGTGCCAGCAGCTTAGTTGTACAGGGTGGCTCCTACGAGCAGTACTTC. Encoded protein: CASSLVVQGGSYEQYF.